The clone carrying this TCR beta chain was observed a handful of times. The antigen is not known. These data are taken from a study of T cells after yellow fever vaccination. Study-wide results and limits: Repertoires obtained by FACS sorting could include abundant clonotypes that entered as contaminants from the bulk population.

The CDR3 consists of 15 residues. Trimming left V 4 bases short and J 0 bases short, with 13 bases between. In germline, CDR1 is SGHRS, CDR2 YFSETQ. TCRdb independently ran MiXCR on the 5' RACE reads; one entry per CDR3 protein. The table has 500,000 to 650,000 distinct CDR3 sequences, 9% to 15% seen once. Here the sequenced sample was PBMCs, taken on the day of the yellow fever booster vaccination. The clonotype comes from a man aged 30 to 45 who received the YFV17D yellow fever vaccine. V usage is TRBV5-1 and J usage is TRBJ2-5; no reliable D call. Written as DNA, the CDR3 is TGCGCCAGCAGCCCCCCCGGTTCGTACCAAGAGACCCAGTACTTC. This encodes CASSPPGSYQETQYF.